The rows below give T cell receptor beta chains drawn from one sample of a study of blood T cell repertoires in COVID-19. Clones were sequenced by immunoSEQ multiplex PCR, and TCRdb holds only the in-frame ones, with some missing. Here the sample spans 200,000 or so clones, about 88% being singletons. Sequencing input: PBMCs or T cells enriched from blood (not recorded which). The source is a woman in her thirties or forties with acute COVID-19. Each CDR3 is given with its conserved first and last residue. Each record gives: CDR3 protein, CDR3 DNA, D gene, clone size, J gene, V gene. D genes are given only for firm matches. Some rows have no size entry. The others give once, few or many, or a class for an expanded clone.

cdr3_aa: CASKDAGGYNEQFF; cdr3_nt: TGTGCCAGCAAAGACGCCGGGGGCTACAATGAGCAGTTCTTC; d_call: .; clone_size: .; j_call: TRBJ2-1; v_call: TRBV4-2
cdr3_aa: CASSYPHPWDYSEQYF; cdr3_nt: TGTGCCAGCAGTTACCCACACCCCTGGGACTACAGCGAGCAGTACTTC; d_call: TRBD2; clone_size: .; j_call: TRBJ2-7; v_call: TRBV6-2/TRBV6-3
cdr3_aa: CASSQEADRGQVDTQYF; cdr3_nt: TGCGCCAGCAGCCAAGAGGCGGACAGGGGGCAGGTAGATACGCAGTATTTT; d_call: TRBD1; clone_size: .; j_call: TRBJ2-3; v_call: TRBV4-1
cdr3_aa: CASRSGGAFGNTIYF; cdr3_nt: TGCGCCAGCAGATCAGGGGGCGCATTTGGAAACACCATATATTTT; d_call: TRBD1; clone_size: .; j_call: TRBJ1-3; v_call: TRBV5-1
cdr3_aa: CASSPRGRGYEQYF; cdr3_nt: TGTGCCAGCTCACCCCGTGGTAGGGGTTACGAGCAGTACTTC; d_call: .; clone_size: .; j_call: TRBJ2-7; v_call: TRBV18
cdr3_aa: CASSLSSQGLFGNTIYF; cdr3_nt: TGTGCCAGCAGCTTATCCTCCCAGGGACTTTTTGGAAACACCATATATTTT; d_call: .; clone_size: .; j_call: TRBJ1-3; v_call: TRBV7-9
cdr3_aa: CASSSQGAGAFF; cdr3_nt: TGTGCCAGCAGCTCTCAGGGGGCTGGAGCTTTCTTT; d_call: TRBD1; clone_size: .; j_call: TRBJ1-1; v_call: TRBV13
cdr3_aa: CASSRGAAGGNEQFF; cdr3_nt: TGTGCCAGCAGCCGCGGGGCAGCGGGGGGAAATGAGCAGTTCTTC; d_call: TRBD2; clone_size: once; j_call: TRBJ2-1; v_call: TRBV7-8
cdr3_aa: CATTHGREPPYNEQFF; cdr3_nt: TGTGCTACAACACACGGGCGGGAGCCCCCCTACAATGAGCAGTTCTTC; d_call: TRBD2; clone_size: .; j_call: TRBJ2-1; v_call: TRBV24-1
cdr3_aa: CASRPGGSGELFF; cdr3_nt: TGCGCCAGCAGGCCAGGGGGCAGCGGGGAGCTGTTTTTT; d_call: TRBD1; clone_size: .; j_call: TRBJ2-2; v_call: TRBV4-1
cdr3_aa: CASSQGPLRGGAKDSDTQYF; cdr3_nt: TGCGCCAGCAGCCAAGGGCCCCTCCGCGGGGGGGCGAAGGATTCAGATACGCAGTATTTT; d_call: TRBD2; clone_size: many; j_call: TRBJ2-3; v_call: TRBV4-1
cdr3_aa: CASSLDRRPYGYTF; cdr3_nt: TGTGCCAGCAGCTTGGACCGCAGGCCCTATGGCTACACCTTC; d_call: .; clone_size: .; j_call: TRBJ1-2; v_call: TRBV5-8
cdr3_aa: CASTPTGIYEQYF; cdr3_nt: TGTGCCAGCACCCCGACAGGAATCTACGAGCAGTACTTC; d_call: .; clone_size: few; j_call: TRBJ2-7; v_call: TRBV28
cdr3_aa: CAISDGTGLYEQYF; cdr3_nt: TGTGCCATCAGTGACGGGACAGGCCTCTACGAGCAGTACTTC; d_call: TRBD1; clone_size: .; j_call: TRBJ2-7; v_call: TRBV10-3
cdr3_aa: CAWSTKGQIPYEQYF; cdr3_nt: TGTGCCTGGAGTACAAAGGGACAAATCCCTTACGAGCAGTACTTC; d_call: .; clone_size: .; j_call: TRBJ2-7; v_call: TRBV30
cdr3_aa: CASSLKTIGGSYNEQFF; cdr3_nt: TGCGCCAGCAGCCTCAAAACGATCGGCGGGTCCTACAATGAGCAGTTCTTC; d_call: .; clone_size: once; j_call: TRBJ2-1; v_call: TRBV4-1
cdr3_aa: CASSQQRGGLHTQYF; cdr3_nt: TGTGCCAGCAGCCAACAGAGGGGGGGCCTTCATACGCAGTATTTT; d_call: .; clone_size: .; j_call: TRBJ2-3; v_call: TRBV7-3
cdr3_aa: CASSLGTGRYNEQFF; cdr3_nt: TGTGCCAGCAGCTTGGGGACAGGGAGATACAATGAGCAGTTCTTC; d_call: TRBD1; clone_size: .; j_call: TRBJ2-1; v_call: TRBV7-2
cdr3_aa: CASSPDTKGYNEQFF; cdr3_nt: TGTGCCAGCTCACCGGACACAAAGGGGTACAATGAGCAGTTCTTC; d_call: .; clone_size: .; j_call: TRBJ2-1; v_call: TRBV18
cdr3_aa: CASTPGQGTGQYF; cdr3_nt: TGTGCCAGTACCCCGGGACAGGGGACGGGGCAGTACTTC; d_call: TRBD1; clone_size: .; j_call: TRBJ2-7; v_call: TRBV19